This TCR beta chain was obtained from a study of immune evolution from preneoplasia to lung adenocarcinoma. Profiling relied on immunoSEQ multiplex PCR, and the TCRdb table lists in-frame clones only, not all of them. This sample yields around 16,000 clones, of which 86% are seen a single time; approximately 2.8% belongs to the top ten. The CDR3 contains 11 residues. Germline CDR1 reads SEHNR; CDR2 reads FQNEAQ (reference sequence). A few counts support this clone. The junction does not match germline at one end; this may be a read error. The sample consisted of FFPE invasive lung adenocarcinoma tissue. The rearrangement joins TRBV7-9 to TRBJ1-1; D call uncertain. The sequence derives from a person between 65 and 79 years old with invasive lung adenocarcinoma. The CDR3 DNA reads TGTGCCAGCAGTTTCGGTGAGGGCGAGACGTTT. Its translation is CASSFGEGETF.